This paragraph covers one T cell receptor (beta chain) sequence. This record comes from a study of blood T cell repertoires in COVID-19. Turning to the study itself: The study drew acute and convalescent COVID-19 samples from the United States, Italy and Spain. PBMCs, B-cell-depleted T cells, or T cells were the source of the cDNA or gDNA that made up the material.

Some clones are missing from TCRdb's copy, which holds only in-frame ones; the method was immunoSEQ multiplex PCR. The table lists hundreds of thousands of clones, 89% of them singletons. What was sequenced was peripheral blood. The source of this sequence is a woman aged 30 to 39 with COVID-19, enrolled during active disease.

DNA for the CDR3: TGTGCCAGCAGCAACCCCCTCGGAGCGGGGGGGGGCACCGGGGAGCTGTTTTTT. Protein product: CASSNPLGAGGGTGELFF. V and J are TRBV5-4 and TRBJ2-2; 10 positions match TRBD2. With V trimmed by 4 bases and J by 4 bases, 13 bases remained unmatched. CDR1 is SGHNT and CDR2 is YYREEE in the germline V gene (reference sequence). This CDR3 comprises 18 residues.